The clone carrying this TCR beta chain has only a few counts. What it binds is unknown. Patients were excluded because of uncontrolled infection, other autoimmune disease, pregnancy or lactation. Fresh 10 ml peripheral blood yielded PBMCs. This record belongs to a study of T cells in Graves' hyperthyroidism and ophthalmopathy. Study-level results: Most thyroid clonotypes expanded above 0.001 were also detected in blood. Ophthalmopathy onset followed model prediction by a median approximately 5.9 months.

RNA transcripts served as the template for amplifying TCR beta CDR3 regions. The study used the HTBI primer set for a first-round RT-PCR of the TCR CDR3. TCRdb re-analysed the multiplex PCR reads in MiXCR, keeping a single row per CDR3 protein. The table shows some 490,000 distinct CDR3 sequences, with 15% to 20% occurring only once. Germline CDR1 reads SGHRS; CDR2 reads YFSETQ. The CDR3 totals 16 residues. V was clipped by 4 bases and J by 4 bases; unmatched bases: 8. The genes are TRBV5-1 and TRBJ2-5; TRBD2 agrees at 12 bases. The sequence came from a woman in her twenties or thirties with Graves' ophthalmopathy. What was sequenced was blood. CDR3 sequence reads: CASSTTSGSLRETQYF. The CDR3 bases are TGCGCCAGCAGCACGACTAGCGGGAGTCTGAGAGAGACCCAGTACTTC. Using reference TRBV5-1 and TRBJ2-5 for the parts outside the CDR3, the full variable domain is KAGVTQTPRYLIKTRGQQVTLSCSPISGHRSVSWYQQTPGQGLQFLFEYFSETQRNKGNFPGRFSGRQFSNSRSEMNVSTLELGDSALYLCASSTTSGSLRETQYFGPGTRLLVL.